One and the same sample provided the 10 T cell receptor beta chains below, sequenced in a study of identical twins. TCRdb ran MiXCR on the 5' RACE reads and lists one entry per CDR3 protein. The profile shows approximately 210,000 distinct CDR3 sequences, 6.5% to 8% of them singletons. This sample was also put to use in a study of T cells expressing NK-cell markers.

Source material: CD8+ T cells sorted from blood. The receptors come from a woman aged 18-35 years in good health.

This clonotype came up many times. The V gene is TRBV7-2, the J gene TRBJ2-7; D might be TRBD1 (5 bases). The CDR3 is 15 amino acids. The germline CDR1 and CDR2 sequences are SGHTA and FQGNSA. Trimming took 1 base from V and 2 from J, leaving 12 bases between them. This chain's CDR3 is CASSLEARVAYEQYF. The CDR3 coding sequence is TGTGCCAGCAGCTTAGAGGCCAGGGTGGCCTACGAGCAGTACTTC. Full variable domain (remainder filled in from reference TRBV7-2 and TRBJ2-7): GAGVSQSPSNKVTEKGKDVELRCDPISGHTALYWYRQSLGQGLEFLIYFQGNSAPDKSGLPSDRFSAERTGGSVSTLTIQRTQQEDSAVYLCASSLEARVAYEQYFGPGTRLTVT.

This clonotype was seen only a few times. The chain couples TRBV4-3 to TRBJ2-7; D is undetermined. V lost 0 bases and J 3 bases, leaving 6 bases between the germline ends. There are 13 residues in the CDR3. Germline V gene lookup returns CDR1 LGHNA and CDR2 YSLEER. CDR3 DNA sequence: TGCGCCAGCAGCCAAGAATTACACTACGAGCAGTACTTC. Translated, it gives CASSQELHYEQYF.

This clonotype was seen a few times. The chain has TRBV20-1 and TRBJ2-7, with D tentatively TRBD1 (6 bases). This CDR3 is built from 16 residues. Germline V lookup: CDR1 DFQATT, CDR2 SNEGSKA (reference sequence). Trimming took 5 bases from V and 7 from J, leaving 27 bases between them. The CDR3 coding sequence is TGCAGTGCTGCCACCCAGATTAACCAGGGGTTGGGGGAGCAGTACTTC. Its protein is CSAATQINQGLGEQYF.

This clonotype was seen only a few times. V is TRBV29-1 and J is TRBJ2-7, with D perhaps matching TRBD1 (6 bases). Trimming stripped 3 bases from V and 0 bases from J, with 15 bases between. The CDR3 covers 15 residues. In germline, CDR1 is SQVTM, CDR2 ANQGSEA. The CDR3 DNA follows: TGCAGCGTTGAGGCTGAGGGGGACCACTCCTACGAGCAGTACTTC. Translating it yields CSVEAEGDHSYEQYF.

This clonotype appeared a few times. The CDR3 DNA follows: TGTGCCATCCCCAACAGGGCCCTCGGGGGCTACACCTTC. Residues: CAIPNRALGGYTF. The rearrangement uses TRBV11-2 and TRBJ1-2; D is possibly TRBD1 (6 bases). Per the germline V gene, CDR1 is SGHAT and CDR2 is FQNNGV. This CDR3 spans 13 amino acids. Trimming took 10 bases from V and 8 from J, leaving 20 bases between them.

V is TRBV29-1 and J is TRBJ2-2; TRBD1 might be the D (5 bases). This CDR3 contains 13 residues. CDR1 is SQVTM and CDR2 is ANQGSEA in the germline V gene. With 7 bases removed from V and 5 bases from J, the gap between germline ends came to 14 bases. CDR3 nucleotides: TGCAGCGCCGCGAAGGGGAATACCGGGGAGCTGTTTTTT. It translates to CSAAKGNTGELFF.

This clonotype was recorded a few times. The rearrangement links TRBV5-1 to TRBJ2-1; 10 bases are shared with TRBD2. There are 15 residues in the CDR3. The germline CDR1 and CDR2 sequences are SGHRS and YFSETQ. The ends lost 8 bases at V and 5 bases at J; junction bases unmatched: 10. In DNA form, the CDR3 reads TGCGCCAGTTCCCTCTCCGGGACTAGCGACAATGAGCAGTTCTTC. Protein: CASSLSGTSDNEQFF.

The chain combines TRBV27 with TRBJ2-7; no definite D call. Germline CDR1 reads MNHEY; CDR2 reads SMNVEV (reference sequence). Trimming left V 4 bases short and J 9 bases short, with 16 bases between. This CDR3 has 13 residues. The CDR3 region has the DNA TGTGCCAGCAGTTCGACCTCAGAGCTAGTGCAGTACTTC. Translating gives CASSSTSELVQYF.

The gene calls are TRBV4-3 and TRBJ2-7; weak D call: TRBD2 (5 bases). Germline V CDR1 and CDR2: LGHNA, YSLEER. This CDR3 region has 13 residues. V was cut by 4 bases and J by 6 bases, with 13 bases left in between. Here the CDR3 DNA reads TGCGCCAGCAGCCGCGGGTACGGGGTCGAGCAGTACTTC. Protein: CASSRGYGVEQYF.

This clonotype was seen only a few times. The CDR3 DNA sequence: TGTGCCAGCAGCTCACTGGAGGGGCGCAATCAGCCCCAGCATTTT. Translated, it gives CASSSLEGRNQPQHF. The genes are TRBV7-9 and TRBJ1-5; a possible D gene is TRBD1 (5 bases). CDR1 and CDR2 (germline): SEHNR, FQNEAQ (reference sequence). V shed 4 bases and J shed 2 bases, with 12 bases lying between them. The CDR3 extends over 15 amino acids.